This TCR beta chain was captured by sequencing in a study of cytomegalovirus exposure and HLA in healthy donors. PCR involved 60 Vbeta and 13 Jbeta primers. Produced via immunoSEQ multiplex PCR; TCRdb's table is partial and in-frame only. Seen here are roughly 120,000 clones, approximately 70% observed once, and the top ten hold roughly 9%. Unmatched junction bases numbered 3, after V lost 4 bases and J lost 10 bases. The CDR3 sequence is 12 residues long. Per the germline V gene, CDR1 is SEHNR and CDR2 is FQNEAQ (reference sequence). Study-wide results and limits: It has been reported that TCR beta sequences accurately predicted the HLA-A and HLA-B alleles of most subjects. Common viral pathogens (according to a later analysis) appeared linked to several of the most significant clusters. Cytomegalovirus association was listed for approximately 160 TCR beta chains. Beyond CMV serostatus, there was no information to go on about immune exposure.

This clone was detected only a few times. No antigen is known for it. This TCR was recovered from a man aged 25-45 years in good health and CMV-seropositive. The source material was PBMCs. The chain employs TRBV7-9 and TRBJ1-3; 8 bases fit TRBD1. CDR3 sequence: CASSSGQGTIYF. CDR3 in DNA: TGTGCCAGCAGCTCTGGACAGGGAACCATATATTTT.